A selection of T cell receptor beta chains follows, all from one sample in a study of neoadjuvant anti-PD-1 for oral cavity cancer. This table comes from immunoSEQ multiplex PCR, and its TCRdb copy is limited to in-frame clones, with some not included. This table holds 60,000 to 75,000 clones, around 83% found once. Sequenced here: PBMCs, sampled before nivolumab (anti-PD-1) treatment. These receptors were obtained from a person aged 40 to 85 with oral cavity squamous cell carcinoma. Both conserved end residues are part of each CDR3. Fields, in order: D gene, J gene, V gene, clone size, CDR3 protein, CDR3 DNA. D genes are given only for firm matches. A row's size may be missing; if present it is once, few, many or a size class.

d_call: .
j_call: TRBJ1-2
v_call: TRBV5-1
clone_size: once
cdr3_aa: CASSHGTPVIYGYTF
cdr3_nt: TGCGCCAGCAGCCACGGGACACCAGTTATCTATGGCTACACCTTC

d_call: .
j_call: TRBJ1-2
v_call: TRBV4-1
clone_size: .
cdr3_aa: CASSQASGTSGRDGYTF
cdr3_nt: TGCGCCAGCAGCCAAGCATCCGGGACATCCGGAAGGGATGGCTACACCTTC

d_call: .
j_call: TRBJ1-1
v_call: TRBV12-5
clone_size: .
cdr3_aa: CASGLGLLSNTEAFF
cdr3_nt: TGTGCTAGTGGTTTGGGACTTCTCTCGAACACTGAAGCTTTCTTT

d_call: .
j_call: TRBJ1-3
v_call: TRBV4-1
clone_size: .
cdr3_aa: CASSGYNRGNTIYF
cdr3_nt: TGCGCCAGCAGCGGATACAATCGTGGAAACACCATATATTTT

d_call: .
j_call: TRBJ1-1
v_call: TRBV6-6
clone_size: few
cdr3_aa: CASSYFDRSGVGFF
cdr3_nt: TGTGCCAGCAGTTACTTCGACAGGTCCGGGGTAGGTTTCTTT

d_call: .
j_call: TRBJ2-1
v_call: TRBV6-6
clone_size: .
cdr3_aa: CATAHESSYNEQFF
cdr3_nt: TGTGCCACCGCACACGAATCCTCCTACAATGAGCAGTTCTTC

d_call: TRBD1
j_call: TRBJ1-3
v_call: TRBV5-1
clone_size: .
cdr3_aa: CASSSQQGQLNTIYF
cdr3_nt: TGCGCCAGCAGCTCCCAGCAGGGACAGCTAAACACCATATATTTT

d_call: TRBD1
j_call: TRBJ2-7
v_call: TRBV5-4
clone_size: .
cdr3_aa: CASSLQGADYEQYF
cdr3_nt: TGTGCCAGCAGCTTGCAGGGGGCGGACTACGAGCAGTACTTC

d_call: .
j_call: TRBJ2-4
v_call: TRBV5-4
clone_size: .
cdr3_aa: CASSSQLEREKNIQYF
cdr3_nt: TGTGCCAGCAGCAGCCAGCTAGAGAGGGAAAAAAACATTCAGTACTTC

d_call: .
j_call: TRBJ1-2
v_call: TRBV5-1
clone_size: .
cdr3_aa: CASSWAGDGYTF
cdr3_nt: TGCGCCAGCAGCTGGGCAGGGGATGGCTACACCTTC

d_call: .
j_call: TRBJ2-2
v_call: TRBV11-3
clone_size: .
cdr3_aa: CASSDPWGGEYTGELFF
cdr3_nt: TGTGCCAGCAGTGATCCTTGGGGCGGGGAGTACACCGGGGAGCTGTTTTTT

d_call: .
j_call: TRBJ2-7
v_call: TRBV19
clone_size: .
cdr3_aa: CASSIQGTYEQYF
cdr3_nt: TGTGCCAGTAGTATACAGGGGACCTACGAGCAGTACTTC

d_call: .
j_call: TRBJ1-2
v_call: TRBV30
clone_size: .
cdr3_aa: CAWRRGRIYGYTF
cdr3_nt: TGTGCCTGGAGGAGAGGACGGATTTATGGCTACACCTTC

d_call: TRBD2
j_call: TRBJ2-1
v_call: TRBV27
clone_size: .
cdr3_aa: CASSFTSGRNEQFF
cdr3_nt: TGTGCCAGCAGTTTTACTAGCGGGAGAAATGAGCAGTTCTTC

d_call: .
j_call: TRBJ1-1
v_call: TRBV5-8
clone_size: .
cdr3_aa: CASRGMGGTEAFF
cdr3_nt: TGTGCCAGCAGGGGTATGGGGGGCACTGAAGCTTTCTTT

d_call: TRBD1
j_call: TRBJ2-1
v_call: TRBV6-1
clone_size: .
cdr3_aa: CASDLLRGFRFF
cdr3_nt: TGTGCCAGCGATCTCCTCAGGGGGTTTCGGTTCTTC

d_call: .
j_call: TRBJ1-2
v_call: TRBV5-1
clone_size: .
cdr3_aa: CASSPSGTYGYTF
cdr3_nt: TGCGCCAGCAGCCCTTCGGGAACATATGGCTACACCTTC

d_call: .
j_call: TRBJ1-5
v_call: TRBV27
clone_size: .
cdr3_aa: CASSDSNQPQHF
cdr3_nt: TGTGCCAGCTCTGACAGCAATCAGCCCCAGCATTTT

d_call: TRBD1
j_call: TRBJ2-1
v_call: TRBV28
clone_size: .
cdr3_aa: CAGSSGQPSYNEQFF
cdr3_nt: TGTGCCGGCTCGTCGGGACAGCCCTCCTACAATGAGCAGTTCTTC

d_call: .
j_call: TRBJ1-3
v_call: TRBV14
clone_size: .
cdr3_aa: CASSPTGGNTIYF
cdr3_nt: TGTGCCAGCAGCCCTACGGGAGGAAACACCATATATTTT

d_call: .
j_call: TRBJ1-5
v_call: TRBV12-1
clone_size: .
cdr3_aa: CASSFGLDRDTGSLSNQPQHF
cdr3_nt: TGTGCCAGCAGCTTTGGTTTGGACCGGGACACCGGATCGCTTAGCAATCAGCCCCAGCATTTT

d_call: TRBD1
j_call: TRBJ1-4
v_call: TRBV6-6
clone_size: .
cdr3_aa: CASSYTQGQGSEKLFF
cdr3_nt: TGTGCCAGCAGTTACACCCAGGGACAGGGAAGTGAAAAACTGTTTTTT

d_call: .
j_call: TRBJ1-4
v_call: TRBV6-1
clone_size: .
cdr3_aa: CASSFAGRVGEKLFF
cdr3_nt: TGTGCCAGCAGTTTCGCGGGCAGGGTTGGCGAAAAACTGTTTTTT

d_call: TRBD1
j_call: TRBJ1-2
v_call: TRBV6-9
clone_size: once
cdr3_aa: CARQGPGYTF
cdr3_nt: TGTGCCAGACAGGGGCCCGGCTACACCTTC

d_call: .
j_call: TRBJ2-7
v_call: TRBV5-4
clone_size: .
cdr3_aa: CASSLPGNYEQYF
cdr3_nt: TGTGCCAGCAGCCTACCAGGAAATTACGAGCAGTACTTC

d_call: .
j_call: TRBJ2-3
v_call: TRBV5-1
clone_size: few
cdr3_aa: CASAGTVGADTQYF
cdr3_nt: TGCGCCAGCGCGGGGACCGTGGGAGCGGATACGCAGTATTTT

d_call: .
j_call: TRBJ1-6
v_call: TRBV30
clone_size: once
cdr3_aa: CAWASGANSPLHF
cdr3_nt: TGTGCCTGGGCCTCCGGGGCCAATTCACCCCTCCACTTT

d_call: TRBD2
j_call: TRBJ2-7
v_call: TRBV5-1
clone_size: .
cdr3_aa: CASSQVHLAGGSYEQYF
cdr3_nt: TGCGCCAGCAGCCAAGTACACCTAGCGGGGGGCTCCTACGAGCAGTACTTC

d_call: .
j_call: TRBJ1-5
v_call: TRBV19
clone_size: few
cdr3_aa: CASRWLGEAQPQHF
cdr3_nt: TGTGCCAGTAGGTGGTTGGGGGAGGCTCAGCCCCAGCATTTT

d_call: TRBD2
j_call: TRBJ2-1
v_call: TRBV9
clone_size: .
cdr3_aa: CASSLTSGSLSGEQFF
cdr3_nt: TGTGCCAGCAGCCTCACTAGCGGGAGCCTCTCAGGGGAGCAGTTCTTC

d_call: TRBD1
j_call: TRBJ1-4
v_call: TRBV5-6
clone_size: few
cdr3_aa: CASSPGTGFGRLFF
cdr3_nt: TGTGCCAGCAGCCCCGGGACAGGGTTTGGAAGACTGTTTTTT

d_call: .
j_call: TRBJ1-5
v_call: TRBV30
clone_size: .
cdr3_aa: CAWSPQENQPQHF
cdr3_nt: TGTGCCTGGAGTCCACAGGAAAATCAGCCCCAGCATTTT

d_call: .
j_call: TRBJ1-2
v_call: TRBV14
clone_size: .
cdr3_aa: CASSQGNPTGLYGYTF
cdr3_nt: TGTGCCAGCAGCCAAGGGAACCCGACAGGACTCTATGGCTACACCTTC

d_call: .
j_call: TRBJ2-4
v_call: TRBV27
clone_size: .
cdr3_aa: CASSGQANIQYF
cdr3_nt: TGTGCCAGCAGCGGGCAGGCAAACATTCAGTACTTC

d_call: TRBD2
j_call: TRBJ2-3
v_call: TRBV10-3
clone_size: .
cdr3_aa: CAISDKTSGDTDTQYF
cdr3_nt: TGTGCCATCAGTGACAAGACTAGCGGGGACACAGATACGCAGTATTTT

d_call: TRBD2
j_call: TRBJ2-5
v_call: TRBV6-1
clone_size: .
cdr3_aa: CAVSSGGSRETQYF
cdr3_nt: TGTGCCGTATCTAGCGGGGGGTCCCGGGAGACCCAGTACTTC

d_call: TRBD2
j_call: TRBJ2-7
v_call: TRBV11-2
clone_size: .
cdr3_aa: CASSTLSGTSGSYEQYF
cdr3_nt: TGTGCCAGCAGCACCCTGTCCGGGACTAGCGGTTCCTACGAGCAGTACTTC

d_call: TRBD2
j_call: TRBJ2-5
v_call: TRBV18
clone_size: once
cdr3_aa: CASSRSSGEQETQYF
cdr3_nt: TGTGCCAGCTCACGTTCTAGCGGGGAGCAAGAGACCCAGTACTTC

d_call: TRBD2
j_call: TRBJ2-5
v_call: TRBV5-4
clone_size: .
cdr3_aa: CASRGLAGGLETQYF
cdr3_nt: TGTGCCAGCAGGGGACTAGCGGGGGGGCTTGAGACCCAGTACTTC

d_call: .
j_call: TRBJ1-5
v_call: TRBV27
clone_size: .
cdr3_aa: CASRITGYNQPQHF
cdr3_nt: TGTGCCAGCAGGATAACAGGGTACAATCAGCCCCAGCATTTT

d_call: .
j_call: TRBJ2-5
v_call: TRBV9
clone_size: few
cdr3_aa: CASSGPYQETQYF
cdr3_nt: TGTGCCAGCAGCGGACCGTACCAAGAGACCCAGTACTTC

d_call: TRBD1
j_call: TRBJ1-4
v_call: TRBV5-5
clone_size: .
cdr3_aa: CASSGTGLGLTNEKLFF
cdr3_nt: TGTGCCAGCAGCGGGACAGGGTTGGGGTTAACTAATGAAAAACTGTTTTTT

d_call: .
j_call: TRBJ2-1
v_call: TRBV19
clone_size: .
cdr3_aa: CASSLLAFYNEQFF
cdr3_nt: TGTGCCAGTAGTCTGCTAGCGTTTTACAATGAGCAGTTCTTC

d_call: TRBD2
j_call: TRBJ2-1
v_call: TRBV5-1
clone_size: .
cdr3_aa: CASSLAGLAGGNYNEQFF
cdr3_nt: TGCGCCAGCAGCTTGGCCGGGCTAGCGGGAGGGAACTACAATGAGCAGTTCTTC

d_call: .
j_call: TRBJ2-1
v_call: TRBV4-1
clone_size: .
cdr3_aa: CASRRLVGYNEQFF
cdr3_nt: TGCGCCAGCAGGCGACTGGTGGGGTACAATGAGCAGTTCTTC

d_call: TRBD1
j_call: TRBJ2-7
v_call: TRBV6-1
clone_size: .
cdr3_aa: CASSEGDSSYEQYF
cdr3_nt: TGTGCCAGCAGTGAAGGGGACAGCTCCTACGAGCAGTACTTC